This T cell receptor beta chain was recovered during a study of cytomegalovirus exposure and HLA in healthy donors. Vbeta (60) and Jbeta (13) primers were used in the PCR. The method was immunoSEQ multiplex PCR; TCRdb's version includes in-frame clones alone and lacks a portion of them. The sample holds roughly 150,000 clones, roughly four fifths seen once. The CDR3 extends over 15 amino acids. Germline V gene lookup returns CDR1 WNHNN and CDR2 SYGVQD (reference sequence). V was cut by 0 bases and J by 6 bases, with 12 bases left in between. V is TRBV10-1 and J is TRBJ2-1; D is unclear. The sequence derives from a man aged 25-40 years in good health and CMV-seronegative. The sequenced material came from PBMCs. The CDR3 DNA reads as TGCGCCAGCAGTGAGTCCGCAGGCGACATCAATGAGCAGTTCTTC. Translated, it gives CASSESAGDINEQFF.